These T cell receptor beta chains were read from a single sample in a study of blood T cell repertoires in COVID-19. Assay used: immunoSEQ multiplex PCR; TCRdb lists only in-frame clones, some missing. The sample includes more than 150,000 clones, approximately 80% of them seen just once. Sequencing was done on a sample of PBMCs or T cells enriched from blood (not recorded which). All receptors come from a man aged 40-49 years who had recovered from COVID-19. The CDR3 runs from the conserved cysteine through the conserved F or W. The D gene is left open where the match is weak. Where a row states a size, it is once, few, many or the class of an expanded clone; other rows omit it.

TRBJ2-3 TRBV2 - - TGTGCCTGCAGTCGGGAAACAGATACGCAGTATTTT CACSRETDTQYF
TRBJ1-1 TRBV14 - - TGTGCCAGCAGCCTCATGGGCTCACCTTGGGTCACTGAAGCTTTCTTT CASSLMGSPWVTEAFF
TRBJ1-5 TRBV7-3 - - TGTGCCAGCAGCTTCACAGGGATTAGCAATCAGCCCCAGCATTTT CASSFTGISNQPQHF
TRBJ1-1 TRBV28 - - TGTGCCAGCAGTATACTAACAGGTACTGAAGCTTTCTTT CASSILTGTEAFF
TRBJ2-5 TRBV5-1 - - TGCGCCAGCACGGAGGGAGAGGGGATCGGGACCCAGTACTTC CASTEGEGIGTQYF
TRBJ2-3 TRBV9 - - TGTGCCAGCAGCGTAGATAGCCTGGATACGCAGTATTTT CASSVDSLDTQYF
TRBJ1-6 TRBV5-6 - - TGTGCCAGCAGCTTGGCGGGGTGGGAGGCCTATAATTCACCCCTCCACTTT CASSLAGWEAYNSPLHF
TRBJ1-2 TRBV10-2 - - TGCGCCAGCAGCGGGGATTATGGCTACACCTTC CASSGDYGYTF
TRBJ1-4 TRBV7-2 - few TGTGCCAGCAGCTCCAATCAGGGCCTCAGGCTGTTTTTT CASSSNQGLRLFF
TRBJ2-3 TRBV3-1/TRBV3-2 TRBD2 - TGTGCCTCTGGGACTAGCGGGGTCCTAGCGGATACGCAGTATTTT CASGTSGVLADTQYF
TRBJ1-5 TRBV7-8 - - TGTGCCAGCAGCCTCACATACGGCAATCAGCCCCAGCATTTT CASSLTYGNQPQHF
TRBJ1-1 TRBV3-1/TRBV3-2 - - TGTGCCAGCAGCCAAGTTGGAGGGAACACTGAAGCTTTCTTT CASSQVGGNTEAFF
TRBJ2-2 TRBV29-1 TRBD1 - TGCAGCGTTCGGGACAGGGGGAACGGGGAGCTGTTTTTT CSVRDRGNGELFF
TRBJ1-5 TRBV12-3/TRBV12-4 TRBD1 - TGTGCCAGCAGTGGAGGGGGCTATCAGCCCCAGCATTTT CASSGGGYQPQHF
TRBJ1-2 TRBV9 TRBD1 - TGTGCCAGCAGGGCCGGACAGGCGCGCCGATATGGCTACACCTTC CASRAGQARRYGYTF
TRBJ1-5 TRBV4-2 TRBD1 - TGTGCCAGCAGCCAAGAGGGGACAGGGATCTATCAGCCCCAGCATTTT CASSQEGTGIYQPQHF
TRBJ2-7 TRBV7-9 - - TGTGCCAGCAGCCTTCGGACTTACGAGCAGTACTTC CASSLRTYEQYF
TRBJ1-5 TRBV4-2 - few TGTGCCAGCAGCCAAGATGGCGACGGGGGAGGGAATCAGCCCCAGCATTTT CASSQDGDGGGNQPQHF
TRBJ2-1 TRBV10-3 TRBD2 - TGTGCCATCATGGGGACTAGCGGGAAAAGCTCCTACAATGAGCAGTTCTTC CAIMGTSGKSSYNEQFF